The 30 T cell receptor beta chains below all came from one sample that was sequenced in a study of shared clonotypes between healthy human individuals. The repertoire was sequenced with immunoSEQ multiplex PCR; TCRdb's copy has only in-frame clones and lacks some. The sample lists 950,000 to 1,100,000 clones, about three quarters occurring once. The sequencing input was memory CD4+ T cells sorted from blood. Subset noted: CD45RA-negative fraction. Source of these receptors: a man between 18 and 35 years old in good health.

The V gene is TRBV10-2, the J gene TRBJ2-2; D might be TRBD1 (5 bases). This CDR3 has 14 residues. CDR1 WSHSY and CDR2 SAAADI come from the germline V gene. V dropped 11 bases and J dropped 1 base, with 14 bases sitting between them. The CDR3 sequence is CASERTKNTGELFF. The CDR3 DNA follows: TGCGCCTCCGAAAGGACAAAGAACACCGGGGAGCTGTTTTTT.

This clone has a handful of counts. The chain recombines TRBV11-2 with TRBJ2-5; a possible D gene is TRBD1 (6 bases). Trimming cost V 5 bases and J 1 base, with 11 bases left between them. This CDR3 is built from 14 residues. The V gene's germline CDR1 is SGHAT and CDR2 FQNNGV. CDR3 nucleotides: TGTGCCAGCAGCATGGGACACCTCCAAGAGACCCAGTACTTC. Translated, it gives CASSMGHLQETQYF.

CDR3 residues: CASSLVGLGTDTQYF. In nucleotides, the CDR3 is TGTGCCAGCAGCTTAGTTGGGTTGGGCACAGATACGCAGTATTTT. V is TRBV11-1 and J is TRBJ2-3; no clear D. Germline V CDR1 and CDR2: SGHAT, FQDESV (reference sequence). The V end lost 1 base, the J end lost 1 base, and 9 bases lay between the germline ends. The CDR3 is 15 amino acids. Filled out from reference TRBV11-1 and TRBJ2-3, the complete variable domain reads EAEVAQSPRYKITEKSQAVAFWCDPISGHATLYWYRQILGQGPELLVQFQDESVVDDSQLPKDRFSAERLKGVDSTLKIQPAELGDSAMYLCASSLVGLGTDTQYFGPGTRLTVL.

The sample holds a few counts of this clone. J is TRBJ1-1 and V is TRBV10-1; 7 bases match TRBD1. Unmatched junction bases numbered 5, after V lost 3 bases and J lost 1 base. CDR1 and CDR2 from the germline V gene are WNHNN and SYGVQD (reference sequence). This CDR3 is built from 15 residues. CDR3 protein: CASSDQQGPNTEAFF. The CDR3, as DNA: TGCGCCAGCAGTGACCAACAGGGGCCGAACACTGAAGCTTTCTTT.

Here the CDR3 DNA reads TGTGCCAGCAGTTCAGAGTACTATGGCTACACCTTC. It codes for CASSSEYYGYTF. The rearrangement links TRBV28 to TRBJ1-2; D remains unclear. Trimming took 4 bases from V and 3 from J, leaving 6 bases between them. The germline V gene has CDR1 MDHEN and CDR2 SYDVKM. The CDR3 is made up of 12 amino acids.

V is TRBV19 and J is TRBJ2-1; the match to TRBD1 covers 10 bases. This CDR3 is built from 15 residues. The germline V gene encodes CDR1 LNHDA and CDR2 SQIVND (reference sequence). Unmatched junction bases numbered 10, after V lost 5 bases and J lost 9 bases. The CDR3 region is CASSLSGQGIGEQFF. CDR3 sequence (DNA): TGTGCCAGTAGTTTGTCGGGACAGGGGATTGGTGAGCAGTTCTTC.

The rearrangement links TRBV10-3 to TRBJ2-7, with 8 bases aligning to TRBD2. V was clipped by 5 bases and J by 6 bases; unmatched bases: 12. The CDR3 consists of 15 residues. Per germline, CDR1 ENHRY and CDR2 SYGVKD. The CDR3 DNA reads TGTGCCATCAGTACGAGCGGGGGTTCCATCGGCGAGCAGTACTTC. It codes for CAISTSGGSIGEQYF.

This clone was found a few times. V is TRBV18 and J is TRBJ2-2, with D perhaps TRBD1 or TRBD2 (5 bases each). V was trimmed by 8 bases and J by 1 base, leaving 14 bases between them. The V gene's germline CDR1 is KGHSH and CDR2 LQKENI. The CDR3 length is 15 residues. Here the CDR3 DNA reads TGTGCCAGCACACTTTGGGGGTTGAACACCGGGGAGCTGTTTTTT. Its translation: CASTLWGLNTGELFF.

The chain is built from TRBV6-5 and TRBJ1-6; TRBD1 is a possible D gene (5 bases). CDR1 MNHEY and CDR2 SVGAGI come from the germline V gene. Trimming left V 3 bases short and J 9 bases short, with 9 bases between. The CDR3 contains 13 residues. The CDR3, as DNA: TGTGCCAGCAGTTATAGGGACGGTTCACCCCTCCACTTT. This sequence encodes CASSYRDGSPLHF.

The rearrangement links TRBV7-8 to TRBJ1-1; D is perhaps TRBD1 (6 bases). Deletions cut 5 bases from V and 3 bases from J, with 19 bases between. This CDR3 is built from 16 residues. CDR1 is SGHVS, CDR2 FQNEAQ, per germline. CDR3 sequence: CASSPTDAGTYTEAFF. The CDR3 nucleotides are TGTGCCAGCAGCCCCACAGATGCAGGGACATACACTGAAGCTTTCTTT.

On this clone: Other DNA sequences in the sample encode the same CDR3. The chain is built from TRBV10-3 and TRBJ2-7, with TRBD1 matching 8 bases. J was trimmed by 2 bases and V by 0 bases; bases with no gene match: 3. The CDR3 loop spans 15 amino acids. CDR1 is ENHRY, CDR2 SYGVKD, per germline. The CDR3 protein is CAISESTGETYEQYF. The CDR3, as DNA: TGTGCCATCAGTGAGTCGACAGGGGAGACCTACGAGCAGTACTTC.

The CDR3 nucleotides are TGTGCCAGCACGGGGCTTTACACAGATACGCAGTATTTT. It encodes CASTGLYTDTQYF. The gene calls are TRBV28 and TRBJ2-3, with D perhaps matching TRBD1 or TRBD2 (5 bases each). Trimming shortened V by 7 bases and J by 2 bases, and 10 bases separated the two germline ends. Germline assignment: CDR1 MDHEN and CDR2 SYDVKM. CDR3 length equals 13 residues. Based on the CDR3 plus reference TRBV28 and TRBJ2-3, the full variable domain is DVKVTQSSRYLVKRTGEKVFLECVQDMDHENMFWYRQDPGLGLRLIYFSYDVKMKEKGDIPEGYSVSREKKERFSLILESASTNQTSMYLCASTGLYTDTQYFGPGTRLTVL.

The chain uses TRBV6-5 and TRBJ2-2, with TRBD1 as a possible D gene (5 bases). In germline, CDR1 is MNHEY, CDR2 SVGAGI. The CDR3 spans 14 residues. Deletions cut 2 bases from V and 4 bases from J, with 8 bases between. Here the CDR3 reads CASSYTRVTGELFF. CDR3 sequence (DNA): TGTGCCAGCAGTTACACCAGGGTCACCGGGGAGCTGTTTTTT.

V gene TRBV7-8 combines with J gene TRBJ2-6, with 13 bases matching TRBD2. The junction had 5 bases not matched to a gene; V was cut back by 5 bases and J by 1 base. This CDR3 contains 18 residues. Looked up from germline, CDR1 is SGHVS and CDR2 is FQNEAQ. CDR3: CASSPQGLAGSGANVLTF. In nucleotides, the CDR3 is TGTGCCAGCAGCCCTCAGGGACTAGCGGGATCTGGGGCCAACGTCCTGACTTTC.

In its sample, this clone was seen once. Possible read error: a much larger clone is one base away. This sequence joins TRBV30 and TRBJ1-1; D gene uncertain. Germline V gene data show CDR1 as GTSNPN and CDR2 as SVGIG (reference sequence). This CDR3 has 13 residues. CDR3 sequence (DNA): TGTGCCTGGGGTGTTCAGAGGAACACTGAAGCTTTCTTT. Amino acid sequence: CAWGVQRNTEAFF. Supplemented by reference TRBV30 and TRBJ1-1, the full variable domain reads SQTIHQWPATLVQPVGSPLSLECTVEGTSNPNLYWYRQAAGRGLQLLFYSVGIGQISSEVPQNLSASRPQDRQFILSSKKLLLSDSGFYLCAWGVQRNTEAFFGQGTRLTVV.

The chain uses TRBV10-2 and TRBJ2-2; 12 bases agree with TRBD2. V lost 9 bases and J lost 9; bases outside the gene matches: 14. CDR1 WSHSY and CDR2 SAAADI come from the germline V gene. This CDR3 is built from 16 residues. The CDR3 region has the DNA TGCGCCAGTCAGGGACTAGCGGGTGACCCCATGAGGGAGCTGTTTTTT. Translating gives CASQGLAGDPMRELFF.

The chain uses TRBV19 and TRBJ1-5, with D hard to call. This CDR3 is 15 amino acids long. Germline loops: CDR1 LNHDA, CDR2 SQIVND (reference sequence). V was trimmed by 10 bases and J by 2 bases, leaving 18 bases between them. The DNA of the CDR3 is TGTGCCACCCGAGACCCAGCCCGGGGCAATCAGCCCCAGCATTTT. This encodes CATRDPARGNQPQHF.

V gene TRBV10-3 combines with J gene TRBJ2-3; D not certain. Germline loops: CDR1 ENHRY, CDR2 SYGVKD. Trimming left V 3 bases short and J 6 bases short, with 4 bases between. The CDR3 consists of 11 residues. The chain's CDR3 is CAISDLDTQYF. CDR3 in DNA: TGTGCCATCAGTGATTTGGATACGCAGTATTTT.

Comments on this clone: Other DNA variants within this sample encode the same CDR3. This rearrangement joins TRBV6-5 to TRBJ2-5; no definite D call. V was cut by 8 bases and J by 5 bases, with 12 bases left in between. Per the germline V gene, CDR1 is MNHEY and CDR2 is SVGAGI. This CDR3 spans 12 amino acids. The CDR3 nucleotides are TGTGCCAGCTCCCGTGGCCAGGAGACCCAGTACTTC. Translation gives CASSRGQETQYF.

The rearrangement uses TRBV18 and TRBJ1-3; 9 positions agree with TRBD1. The CDR3 is 15 residues long. Trimming took 6 bases from V and 4 from J; bases not matched to a gene: 7. Germline loops: CDR1 KGHSH, CDR2 LQKENI. CDR3 sequence reads: CASSSGTGSGNTIYF. CDR3 bases: TGTGCCAGCTCGTCCGGGACAGGGTCCGGAAACACCATATATTTT.

This clone was counted only a few times. The chain employs TRBV29-1 and TRBJ2-5, with TRBD1 matching 8 bases. The CDR3 has 13 residues. The germline CDR1 and CDR2 sequences are SQVTM and ANQGSEA. The ends lost 6 bases at V and 5 bases at J; junction bases unmatched: 8. For the CDR3, the DNA is TGCAGCGTACGACAGGGGTCCTCGGAGACCCAGTACTTC. This gives the protein CSVRQGSSETQYF.

This chain connects TRBV30 to TRBJ2-1, with 8 bases that match TRBD2. J gave up 3 bases and V 1 base, and 5 bases lay outside the gene matches. Germline assignment: CDR1 GTSNPN and CDR2 SVGIG (reference sequence). The CDR3 has 15 residues. The CDR3 sequence: CAWSAGLGNYNEQFF. In DNA, the CDR3 is TGTGCCTGGAGTGCGGGACTAGGGAACTACAATGAGCAGTTCTTC.

The chain links TRBV28 to TRBJ1-2; D might be TRBD1 (6 bases). Germline loops: CDR1 MDHEN, CDR2 SYDVKM. Trimming took off 3 bases at V and 5 bases at J, with 16 bases between the two ends. The CDR3 length is 15 residues. Here the CDR3 reads CASSLRDTARYGYTF. In nucleotides, the CDR3 is TGTGCCAGCAGTTTGCGGGACACGGCCAGATATGGCTACACCTTC.

This clone was seen once. The CDR3 region is CASSLRGLAGSTDTQYF. DNA of the CDR3: TGTGCCAGCAGCTTAAGAGGGCTAGCGGGGAGCACAGATACGCAGTATTTT. The rearrangement links TRBV7-3 to TRBJ2-3; 9 nucleotides agree with TRBD2. The J segment lost 0 bases and the V segment lost 1 base, leaving 5 bases of the junction unmatched. CDR1 SGHTA and CDR2 FQGTGA come from the germline V gene. The CDR3 extends over 17 amino acids.

This chain links TRBV5-1 with TRBJ2-3; 12 bases match TRBD2. This CDR3 contains 16 residues. J gave up 6 bases and V 4 bases, and 9 bases lay outside the gene matches. Germline CDR1 SGHRS, CDR2 YFSETQ. CDR3 coding DNA: TGCGCCAGCAGCGACGGAGGACTAGCGGGGCACGATACGCAGTATTTT. It is translated as CASSDGGLAGHDTQYF.

This clone has just one count. This rearrangement joins TRBV30 to TRBJ1-4; maybe TRBD1 (5 bases). Germline V gene data show CDR1 as GTSNPN and CDR2 as SVGIG (reference sequence). This CDR3 region has 15 residues. The V end was cut by 3 bases, the J end by 8 bases, with 19 bases between. CDR3 residues: CAWRPGTVFWEKLFF. CDR3 in DNA: TGTGCCTGGAGACCTGGGACGGTCTTTTGGGAAAAACTGTTTTTT.

This clone was counted a few times. The chain couples TRBV5-6 to TRBJ1-1; D gene unclear. The CDR3 covers 11 residues. Deletions cut 0 bases from V and 4 bases from J, with 1 base between. Germline CDR1 and CDR2: SGHDT and YYEEEE. The CDR3 loop is CASSLVTEAFF. CDR3 nucleotides: TGTGCCAGCAGCTTGGTCACTGAAGCTTTCTTT.

The chain uses TRBV20-1 and TRBJ2-7; a possible D gene is TRBD2 (5 bases). Germline assignment: CDR1 DFQATT and CDR2 SNEGSKA (reference sequence). V was trimmed by 0 bases and J by 7 bases, leaving 7 bases between them. The CDR3 is made up of 11 amino acids. CDR3 amino acids: CSARETGEQYF. For the CDR3, the DNA is TGCAGTGCTAGAGAAACGGGGGAGCAGTACTTC.

This CDR3 reads CASSWGLAGNYEQYF. The CDR3, as DNA: TGTGCCAGCAGTTGGGGACTAGCGGGGAACTACGAGCAGTACTTC. This chain links TRBV28 with TRBJ2-7, with TRBD2 matching 13 bases. The CDR3 totals 15 residues. The V segment lost 4 bases and the J segment 3 bases; nucleotides outside the gene matches: 3. Per the germline V gene, CDR1 is MDHEN and CDR2 is SYDVKM.

This clone showed up just a few times. The gene calls are TRBV6-6 and TRBJ1-4; D unclear. The CDR3 is made up of 12 amino acids. Germline V gives CDR1 MNHNY, CDR2 SVGAGI (reference sequence). V was pared by 4 bases and J by 8 bases, with 8 bases between. This CDR3 is CASSSVGEKLFF. The CDR3 DNA reads TGTGCCAGCAGTTCAGTAGGGGAAAAACTGTTTTTT.